This entry describes one T cell receptor beta chain. Its antigen remains unknown. Profiling relied on immunoSEQ multiplex PCR, and the TCRdb table lists in-frame clones only, not all of them. The sample comprises about 160,000 clones, about 89% of which are singletons, and 3% to 3.5% rests with the top ten. CDR3 length: 11 residues. The sample is drawn from a study of cytomegalovirus exposure and HLA in healthy donors. Study details: The 95 to 150 validation repertoires were produced on the same platform as the approximately 620 repertoires of the first cohort. This was reported in a later analysis. Findings of the study overall: For most TCR sequences rarity was the rule, although some public TCRs occurred in many donors. The authors confirmed in vitro that a few CMV-associated chains were specific for CMV antigens.

The chain carries TRBV21-1 and TRBJ2-7; the tabulated D call, TRBD1, remains unverified against the DNA. TRBV21-1 is classified as a pseudogene. The sequence was collected from a woman aged 18-29 years in good health and CMV-seropositive. Specimen: PBMCs. Here the CDR3 DNA reads TGTGCCAGCACCCCGAACAGGGGGCGACTATTC. Its protein is CASTPNRGRLF.